The 14 T cell receptor beta chains in this list originate from one sample, sequenced in a study of shared clonotypes between healthy human individuals. Terminally differentiated effector memory CD45RA+ cells were excluded by CCR7 positive selection of CD45RO-negative cells. Assay: immunoSEQ multiplex PCR; the TCRdb copy retains only in-frame clones and omits some. The profile shows around 1,900,000 clones, 90% to 95% of them singletons. Specimen: naive CD8+ T cells from PBMCs. Every receptor here comes from a man aged 18 to 30 in good health. Some clones in this sample may be carry-over from other donors' samples.

The genes are TRBV9 and TRBJ2-7; 10 nucleotides line up with TRBD1. V dropped 3 bases and J dropped 2; count of bases not matched to a gene: 8. The germline gives CDR1 SGDLS, CDR2 YYNGEE. CDR3 length: 16 amino acids. The CDR3 nucleotides are TGTGCCAGCAGCGCTACTACCGGGACAGGGGCCTACGAGCAGTACTTC. Its protein product is CASSATTGTGAYEQYF.

A single count supports this clone. This rearrangement joins TRBV4-1 to TRBJ2-1, with 8 bases lining up with TRBD2. Germline CDR1 MGHRA, CDR2 YSYEKL. The CDR3 covers 17 residues. Trimming removed 2 bases from V and 2 bases from J; junction bases left unmatched: 8. CDR3 residues: CASSQFRGGPPYNEQFF. Written as DNA, the CDR3 is TGCGCCAGCAGCCAATTTCGGGGGGGGCCCCCCTACAATGAGCAGTTCTTC.

This rearrangement joins TRBV13 to TRBJ2-1, with 9 bases matching TRBD2. The CDR3 spans 16 residues. V shed 3 bases, J shed 4 bases, and the junction held 7 bases outside the gene matches. Germline V lookup: CDR1 PRHDT, CDR2 FYEKMQ (reference sequence). CDR3 amino acids: CASSFIGTSLYNEQFF. The DNA of the CDR3 is TGTGCCAGCAGCTTTATCGGGACTAGCCTTTACAATGAGCAGTTCTTC.

Only one count was recorded for this clone. The rearrangement links TRBV28 to TRBJ1-1; TRBD1 is a possible D gene (6 bases). The V gene's germline CDR1 is MDHEN and CDR2 SYDVKM. The V gene lost 4 bases and the J gene lost 1 base, with 13 bases spanning the gap. The length of the CDR3 is 15 residues. The CDR3 here is CASSSNRGQNTEAFF. The CDR3 DNA follows: TGTGCCAGCAGTTCAAACCGGGGACAGAACACTGAAGCTTTCTTT.

CDR3 protein: CASSAGSGRAAYEQYF. The CDR3 bases are TGTGCCAGCAGCGCCGGTAGCGGGAGGGCCGCGTACGAGCAGTACTTC. The rearrangement joins TRBV9 to TRBJ2-7; 11 bases are a match to TRBD2. Germline values: CDR1 SGDLS, CDR2 YYNGEE. The CDR3 spans 16 residues. The J segment lost 4 bases and the V segment lost 3 bases, leaving 9 bases of the junction unmatched.

This chain's CDR3 is CASSLPRGSYEQYF. Written as DNA, the CDR3 is TGTGCCAGCAGCCTCCCTCGGGGCTCCTACGAGCAGTACTTC. The chain uses TRBV13 and TRBJ2-7; possibly TRBD2 for D (5 bases). The CDR3 sequence is 14 residues long. Between the trimmed V and J ends, which lost 5 bases and 0 bases, there was a span of 11 bases. CDR1 is PRHDT and CDR2 is FYEKMQ in the germline V gene (reference sequence).

The chain employs TRBV7-9 and TRBJ2-1; 7 bases are shared with TRBD2. This CDR3 region has 16 residues. Germline CDR1 reads SEHNR; CDR2 reads FQNEAQ (reference sequence). J lost 7 bases, V lost 4 bases, and 13 bases had no gene match. The CDR3 loop reads CASSSELAGVGNEQFF. The CDR3 DNA follows: TGTGCCAGCAGCTCAGAATTGGCGGGAGTGGGTAATGAGCAGTTCTTC. The full variable domain, rest sourced from reference TRBV7-9 and TRBJ2-1, is DTGVSQNPRHKITKRGQNVTFRCDPISEHNRLYWYRQTLGQGPEFLTYFQNEAQLEKSRLLSDRFSAERPKGSFSTLEIQRTEQGDSAMYLCASSSELAGVGNEQFFGPGTRLTVL.

The gene calls are TRBV10-3 and TRBJ1-3; no firm D call. From germline, CDR1 is ENHRY and CDR2 SYGVKD. The CDR3 runs to 13 residues. V was shortened by 3 bases and J by 1 base, with 4 bases between the two germline ends. The CDR3 nucleotides are TGTGCCATCAGTGACCCTTCTGGAAACACCATATATTTT. Its protein is CAISDPSGNTIYF.

Comment on this clone: The sample has other DNA sequences that encode this CDR3 too. The chain joins TRBV28 to TRBJ2-7, with 7 bases lining up with TRBD2. Germline V gene sequence: CDR1 MDHEN, CDR2 SYDVKM. The CDR3 loop spans 13 amino acids. Trimming removed 3 bases from V and 4 bases from J; junction bases left unmatched: 3. CDR3: CASSLGGVYEQYF. The DNA of the CDR3 is TGTGCCAGCAGTTTGGGAGGGGTATACGAGCAGTACTTC.

The V gene is TRBV4-1, the J gene TRBJ1-5, with no clear D. Germline V gene sequence: CDR1 MGHRA, CDR2 YSYEKL. This CDR3 region has 15 residues. Trimming removed 4 bases from V and 4 bases from J, with 14 bases in between. The CDR3 nucleotides are TGCGCCAGCAGCCTGAACTACGGGGTAAATCAGCCCCAGCATTTT. Protein sequence: CASSLNYGVNQPQHF.

The chain employs TRBV11-2 and TRBJ1-5, with 7 positions matching TRBD1. The V gene end was trimmed by 1 base and the J gene end by 5 bases; junction bases not matched to a gene: 8. CDR1 is SGHAT and CDR2 is FQNNGV in the germline V gene. This CDR3 spans 16 amino acids. CDR3 loop: CASSLGAGGIHQPQHF. The CDR3 DNA reads TGTGCCAGCAGCTTAGGGGCAGGGGGAATCCATCAGCCCCAGCATTTT.

The chain uses TRBV19 and TRBJ2-1, with 8 bases matching TRBD2. J was trimmed by 8 bases and V by 6 bases; bases with no gene match: 9. CDR3 length: 14 residues. Per germline, CDR1 LNHDA and CDR2 SQIVND (reference sequence). For the CDR3, the DNA is TGTGCCAGTAGCGGTCTAGCGGGTCCGTATGAGCAGTTCTTC. Translation gives CASSGLAGPYEQFF.

V gene TRBV10-3 combines with J gene TRBJ2-2, with no clear D. The germline CDR1 and CDR2 sequences are ENHRY and SYGVKD. The CDR3 covers 16 residues. Trimming left V 3 bases short and J 3 bases short, with 14 bases between. The CDR3 DNA is TGTGCCATCAGTGACGAGCTCACGGCTTACACCGGGGAGCTGTTTTTT. Translation: CAISDELTAYTGELFF.

This chain uses TRBV5-6 with TRBJ2-7; possibly TRBD2 for D (5 bases). Germline CDR1 and CDR2: SGHDT and YYEEEE. Trimming took 4 bases from V and 4 from J, leaving 15 bases between them. This CDR3 comprises 14 residues. CDR3 coding DNA: TGTGCCAGCAGCCTTGACGGCGGCGGGTACGAGCAGTACTTC. Translated: CASSLDGGGYEQYF.